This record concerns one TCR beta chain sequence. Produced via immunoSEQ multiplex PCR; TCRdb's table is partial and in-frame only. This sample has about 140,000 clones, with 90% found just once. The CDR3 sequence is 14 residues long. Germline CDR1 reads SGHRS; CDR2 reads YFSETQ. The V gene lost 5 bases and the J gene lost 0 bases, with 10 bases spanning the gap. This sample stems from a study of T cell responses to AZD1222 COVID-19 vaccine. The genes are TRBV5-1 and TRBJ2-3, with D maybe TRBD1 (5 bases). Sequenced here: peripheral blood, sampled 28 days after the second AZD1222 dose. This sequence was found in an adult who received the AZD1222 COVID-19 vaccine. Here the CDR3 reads CASRAQGSTDTQYF. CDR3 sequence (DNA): TGCGCCAGCAGAGCCCAGGGTAGCACAGATACGCAGTATTTT. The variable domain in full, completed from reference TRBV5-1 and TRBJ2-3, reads KAGVTQTPRYLIKTRGQQVTLSCSPISGHRSVSWYQQTPGQGLQFLFEYFSETQRNKGNFPGRFSGRQFSNSRSEMNVSTLELGDSALYLCASRAQGSTDTQYFGPGTRLTVL.